This TCR beta chain was identified during a study of CD4 T cells in relation to SARS-CoV-2 and coronaviruses. Study-level findings and limits: Each donor contributed either pre-pandemic or post-infection samples, not both.

In the case of this clone: What it binds is unknown.

V lost 6 bases, J lost 5 bases, and 13 bases lay in between. Germline V gene sequence: CDR1 MNHEY, CDR2 SMNVEV (reference sequence). The CDR3 is made up of 13 amino acids. Some clones are missing from TCRdb's copy, which holds only in-frame ones; the method was immunoSEQ multiplex PCR. Of tens of thousands of clones in the sample, 90% to 95% were seen once. CD4+ T cells from unexposed donors were obtained before the COVID-19 pandemic (2011-2018). This receptor was obtained from a human donor in good health. Sequenced: naive CD4+ T cells from PBMCs. Subset: naive CD4+ T cells isolated by negative enrichment. V and J are TRBV27 and TRBJ2-5, with D uncertain. CDR3 loop: CASSPLSGETQYF. The CDR3 bases are TGTGCCAGCAGCCCCCTCAGTGGCGAGACCCAGTACTTC.